This TCR beta chain comes out of a study of T cell responses to AZD1222 COVID-19 vaccine. Only in-frame clones appear in the TCRdb table, and some are missing; sequencing was by immunoSEQ multiplex PCR. The sample lists about 130,000 clones; over 85% were seen once. This clonotype originated in an adult in good health. The sample was peripheral blood, taken on day 0 of AZD1222 vaccination.

The CDR3 DNA reads TGTGCCAGCTCACCACAGGAGATGAACACCGGGGAGCTGTTTTTT. Protein product: CASSPQEMNTGELFF. The chain couples TRBV18 to TRBJ2-2; D is undetermined. The CDR3 covers 15 residues. V was shortened by 1 base and J by 1 base, with 7 bases between the two germline ends. Germline CDR1 reads KGHSH; CDR2 reads LQKENI. Using reference TRBV18 and TRBJ2-2 for the parts outside the CDR3, the full variable domain is NAGVMQNPRHLVRRRGQEARLRCSPMKGHSHVYWYRQLPEEGLKFMVYLQKENIIDESGMPKERFSAEFPKEGPSILRIQQVVRGDSAAYFCASSPQEMNTGELFFGEGSRLTVL.